The present T cell receptor beta chain was sequenced within a study of T-cell memory formation after mild COVID-19. Study background: In these data, TCR clusters were largely donor specific.

With constant-segment primers, 5'RACE yielded cDNA libraries of TCR alpha and TCR beta that carried sample barcodes and UMIs. TCRdb processed the 5' RACE reads anew with MiXCR; each CDR3 protein has one entry. The sample lists tens of thousands of distinct CDR3 sequences; about 15% were seen once. Regarding this clonotype: The antigen remains undetermined.

V was pared by 3 bases and J by 1 base, with 13 bases between. CDR1 SGDLS and CDR2 YYNGEE come from the germline V gene. This CDR3 has 15 residues. Notes on the study in general: CD4+ bias marked clones expanding day 15 to 37, unlike balanced contracting clones. Shrinking CD4+ clones resided mostly in CM and EM, and CD8+ ones in EMRA.

Sequencing was carried out using PBMCs or a T cell subset sorted from them (not recorded which). This clonotype was sampled from a young man who had mild COVID-19 (a few samples of this study predate the infection). Cell type and time point are not known. V usage is TRBV9 and J usage is TRBJ1-1, with D unclear. In DNA, the CDR3 is TGTGCCAGCAGCGGACCAAGAGGTCAGAACACTGAAGCTTTCTTT. It encodes CASSGPRGQNTEAFF.